The 5 T cell receptor beta chains given below trace back to one sample, sequenced in a study of T-cell memory formation after mild COVID-19. TCRdb called the 5' RACE reads again in MiXCR, with one record for every CDR3 protein. Of approximately 300,000 distinct CDR3 sequences in the sample, less than 20% were seen once. Sequencing was carried out using PBMCs or a T cell subset sorted from them (not recorded which). The receptors originated from a man younger than 35 who had mild COVID-19 (a few samples of this study predate the infection). Cell type and time point are not known.

The rearrangement uses TRBV7-3 and TRBJ2-3; perhaps TRBD1 as D (5 bases). The CDR3 spans 16 residues. Germline-derived CDR1 and CDR2 are SGHTA and FQGTGA. Trimming removed 2 bases at V and 0 bases at J, with 12 bases between. The CDR3 sequence is CASSLGAPLSTDTQYF. In nucleotides, the CDR3 is TGTGCCAGCAGCTTAGGGGCCCCACTTAGCACAGATACGCAGTATTTT.

The sample holds a few counts of this clonotype. The chain uses TRBV7-2 and TRBJ2-5, with TRBD2 identical over 7 bases. Germline V gene lookup returns CDR1 SGHTA and CDR2 FQGNSA. V was clipped by 1 base and J by 5 bases; unmatched bases: 7. The CDR3 sequence is 15 residues long. CDR3 residues: CASSLVTGGLETQYF. CDR3 nucleotides: TGTGCCAGCAGCTTAGTTACGGGGGGTCTTGAGACCCAGTACTTC.

The chain combines TRBV28 with TRBJ2-7; 7 bases align to TRBD1. CDR1 is MDHEN and CDR2 is SYDVKM in the germline V gene. The CDR3 runs 14 residues. V lost 4 bases and J lost 4; bases outside the gene matches: 7. CDR3 bases: TGTGCCAGCAGTTCCGACAGGGTACGGTACGAGCAGTACGTC. Its protein product is CASSSDRVRYEQYV.

The sample holds a few counts of this clonotype. V is TRBV11-3 and J is TRBJ2-5; TRBD1 matches at 10 bases. The CDR3 totals 15 residues. CDR1 SGHNT and CDR2 YENEEA come from the germline V gene. The V segment lost 5 bases and the J segment 4 bases; nucleotides outside the gene matches: 7. The CDR3 spells CASSPGQGLGETQYF. The CDR3 DNA sequence: TGTGCCAGCAGCCCGGGACAGGGGTTAGGAGAGACCCAGTACTTC. Together with reference TRBV11-3 and TRBJ2-5, the CDR3 gives the full variable domain: EAGVVQSPRYKIIEKKQPVAFWCNPISGHNTLYWYLQNLGQGPELLIRYENEEAVDDSQLPKDRFSAERLKGVDSTLKIQPAELGDSAVYLCASSPGQGLGETQYFGPGTRLLVL.

The rearrangement uses TRBV9 and TRBJ2-5, with 7 positions matching TRBD1. The V gene's germline CDR1 is SGDLS and CDR2 YYNGEE. After removal of 2 bases from V and 2 bases from J, the junction contained 12 bases not matched to a gene. The CDR3 consists of 17 residues. This CDR3 is CASSVGTVLFGQETQYF. CDR3 coding DNA: TGTGCCAGCAGCGTCGGGACAGTCTTGTTTGGGCAAGAGACCCAGTACTTC. Variable domain in full (rest from reference TRBV9 and TRBJ2-5): DSGVTQTPKHLITATGQRVTLRCSPRSGDLSVYWYQQSLDQGLQFLIQYYNGEERAKGNILERFSAQQFPDLHSELNLSSLELGDSALYFCASSVGTVLFGQETQYFGPGTRLLVL.